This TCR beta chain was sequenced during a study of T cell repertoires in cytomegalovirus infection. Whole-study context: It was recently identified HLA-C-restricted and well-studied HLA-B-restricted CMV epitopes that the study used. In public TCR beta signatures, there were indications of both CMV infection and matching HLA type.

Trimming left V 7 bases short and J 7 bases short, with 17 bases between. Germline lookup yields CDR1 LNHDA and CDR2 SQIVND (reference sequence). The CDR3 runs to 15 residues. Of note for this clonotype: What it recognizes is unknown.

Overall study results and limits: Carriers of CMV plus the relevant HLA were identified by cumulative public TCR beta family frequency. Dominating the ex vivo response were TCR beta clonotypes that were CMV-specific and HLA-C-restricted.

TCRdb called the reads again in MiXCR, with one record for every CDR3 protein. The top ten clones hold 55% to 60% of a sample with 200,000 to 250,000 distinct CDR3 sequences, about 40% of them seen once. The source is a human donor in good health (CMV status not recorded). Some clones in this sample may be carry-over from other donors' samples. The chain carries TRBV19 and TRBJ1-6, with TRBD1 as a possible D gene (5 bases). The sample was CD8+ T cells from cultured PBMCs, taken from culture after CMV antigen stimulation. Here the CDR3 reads CASTPGNTINSPLHF. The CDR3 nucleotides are TGTGCCAGTACTCCAGGGAACACGATAAATTCACCCCTCCACTTT.